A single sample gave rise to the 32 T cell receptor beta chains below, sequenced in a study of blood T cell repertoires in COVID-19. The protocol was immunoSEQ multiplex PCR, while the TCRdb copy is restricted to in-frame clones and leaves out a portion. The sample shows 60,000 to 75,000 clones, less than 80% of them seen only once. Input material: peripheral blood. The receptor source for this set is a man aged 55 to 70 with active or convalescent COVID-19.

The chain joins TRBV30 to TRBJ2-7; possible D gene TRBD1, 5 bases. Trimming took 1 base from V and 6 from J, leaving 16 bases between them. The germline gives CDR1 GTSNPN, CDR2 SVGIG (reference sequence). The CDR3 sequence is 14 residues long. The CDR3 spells CAWSDRRGYPEQYF. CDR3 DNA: TGTGCCTGGAGTGATCGTAGGGGATATCCCGAGCAGTACTTC. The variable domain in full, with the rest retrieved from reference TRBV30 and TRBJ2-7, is SQTIHQWPATLVQPVGSPLSLECTVEGTSNPNLYWYRQAAGRGLQLLFYSVGIGQISSEVPQNLSASRPQDRQFILSSKKLLLSDSGFYLCAWSDRRGYPEQYFGPGTRLTVT.

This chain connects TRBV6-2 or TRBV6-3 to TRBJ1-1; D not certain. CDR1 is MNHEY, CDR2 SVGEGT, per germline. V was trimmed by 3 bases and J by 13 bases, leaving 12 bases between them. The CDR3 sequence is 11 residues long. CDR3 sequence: CASSYMGGCFF. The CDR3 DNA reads TGTGCCAGCAGTTATATGGGAGGTTGTTTCTTT.

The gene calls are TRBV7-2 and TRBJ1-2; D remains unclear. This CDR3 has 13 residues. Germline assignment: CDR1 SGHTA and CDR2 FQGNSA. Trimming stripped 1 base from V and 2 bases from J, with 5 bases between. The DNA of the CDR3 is TGTGCCAGCAGCTTAGATCCGAACTATGGCTACACCTTC. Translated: CASSLDPNYGYTF.

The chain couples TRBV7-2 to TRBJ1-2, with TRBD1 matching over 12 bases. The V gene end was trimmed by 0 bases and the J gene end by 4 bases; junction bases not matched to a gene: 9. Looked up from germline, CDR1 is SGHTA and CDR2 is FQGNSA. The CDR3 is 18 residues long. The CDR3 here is CASSLAPGTGGGLYGYTF. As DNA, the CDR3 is TGTGCCAGCAGCTTAGCCCCCGGGACAGGGGGCGGGCTCTATGGCTACACCTTC. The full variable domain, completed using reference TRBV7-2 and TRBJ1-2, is GAGVSQSPSNKVTEKGKDVELRCDPISGHTALYWYRQSLGQGLEFLIYFQGNSAPDKSGLPSDRFSAERTGGSVSTLTIQRTQQEDSAVYLCASSLAPGTGGGLYGYTFGSGTRLTVV.

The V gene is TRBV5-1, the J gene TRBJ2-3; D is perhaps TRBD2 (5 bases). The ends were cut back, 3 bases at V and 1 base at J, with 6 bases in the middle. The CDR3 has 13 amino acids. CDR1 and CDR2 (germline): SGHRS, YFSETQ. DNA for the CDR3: TGCGCCAGCAGCTCCGGGGGCACAGATACGCAGTATTTT. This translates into CASSSGGTDTQYF.

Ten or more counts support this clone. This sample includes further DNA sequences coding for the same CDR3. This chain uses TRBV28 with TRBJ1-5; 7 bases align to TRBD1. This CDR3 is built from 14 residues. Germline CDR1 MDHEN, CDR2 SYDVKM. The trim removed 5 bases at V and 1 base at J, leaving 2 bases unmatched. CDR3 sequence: CASSQGGSNQPQHF. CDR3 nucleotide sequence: TGTGCCAGCAGTCAAGGGGGCAGCAATCAGCCCCAGCATTTT.

CDR3 residues: CASSLLQGSDTEAFF. The CDR3 DNA reads TGCGCCAGCAGCCTACTACAGGGCTCAGACACTGAAGCTTTCTTT. The chain couples TRBV5-1 to TRBJ1-1; possible D gene TRBD1, 6 bases. The CDR3 is made up of 15 amino acids. Trimming removed 4 bases from V and 3 bases from J, with 16 bases in between. Germline CDR1 and CDR2: SGHRS and YFSETQ.

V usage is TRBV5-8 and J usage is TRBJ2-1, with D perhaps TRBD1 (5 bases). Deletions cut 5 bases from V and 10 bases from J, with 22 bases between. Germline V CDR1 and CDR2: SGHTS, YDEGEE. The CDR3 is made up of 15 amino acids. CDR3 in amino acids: CASRPTGGVLWEQFF. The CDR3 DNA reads TGTGCCAGCAGGCCTACAGGTGGGGTGTTATGGGAGCAGTTCTTC.

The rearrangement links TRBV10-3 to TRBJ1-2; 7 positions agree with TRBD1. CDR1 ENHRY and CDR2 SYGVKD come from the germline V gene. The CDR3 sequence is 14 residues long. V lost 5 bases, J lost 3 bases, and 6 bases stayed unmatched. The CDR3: CAISPSGQDYGYTF. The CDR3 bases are TGTGCCATCAGTCCCAGTGGACAGGACTATGGCTACACCTTC.

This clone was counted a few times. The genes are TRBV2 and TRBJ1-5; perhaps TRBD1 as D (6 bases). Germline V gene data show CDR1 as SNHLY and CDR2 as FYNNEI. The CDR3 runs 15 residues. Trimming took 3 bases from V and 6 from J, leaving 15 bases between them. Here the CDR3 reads CASSEIQGRSQPQHF. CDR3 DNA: TGTGCCAGCAGTGAGATACAGGGAAGAAGTCAGCCCCAGCATTTT.

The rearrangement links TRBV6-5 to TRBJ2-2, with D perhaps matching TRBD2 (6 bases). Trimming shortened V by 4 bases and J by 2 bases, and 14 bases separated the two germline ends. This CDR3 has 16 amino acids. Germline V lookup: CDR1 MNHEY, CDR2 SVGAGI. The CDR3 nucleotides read TGTGCCAGCAGTTTCTTGGAGGGGCCAAACACCGGGGAGCTGTTTTTT. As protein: CASSFLEGPNTGELFF.

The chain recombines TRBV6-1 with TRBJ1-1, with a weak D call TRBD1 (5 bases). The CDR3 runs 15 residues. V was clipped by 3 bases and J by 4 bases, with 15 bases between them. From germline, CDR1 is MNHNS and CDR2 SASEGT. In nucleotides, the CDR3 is TGTGCCAGCAGTGATCCCAGCCAGGGAGGCACTGAAGCTTTCTTT. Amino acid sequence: CASSDPSQGGTEAFF.

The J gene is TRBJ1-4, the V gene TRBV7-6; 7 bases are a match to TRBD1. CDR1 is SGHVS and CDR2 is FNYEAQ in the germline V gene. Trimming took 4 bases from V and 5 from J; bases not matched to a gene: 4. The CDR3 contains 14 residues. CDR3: CASSSGTENEKLFF. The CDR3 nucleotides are TGTGCCAGCAGCTCCGGGACAGAGAATGAAAAACTGTTTTTT.

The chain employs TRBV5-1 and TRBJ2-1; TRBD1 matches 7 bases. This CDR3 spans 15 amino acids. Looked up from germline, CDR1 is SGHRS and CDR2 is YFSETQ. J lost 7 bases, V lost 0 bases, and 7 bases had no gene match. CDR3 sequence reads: CASSLVRQGGNEQFF. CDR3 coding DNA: TGCGCCAGCAGCTTGGTGCGACAGGGTGGAAATGAGCAGTTCTTC.

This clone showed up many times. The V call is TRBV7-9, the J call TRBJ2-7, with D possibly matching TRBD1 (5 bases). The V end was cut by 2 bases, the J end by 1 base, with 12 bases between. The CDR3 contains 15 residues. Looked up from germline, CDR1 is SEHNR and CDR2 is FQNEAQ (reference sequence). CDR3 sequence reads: CASSLWGRDSYEQYF. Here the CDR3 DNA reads TGTGCCAGCAGCTTATGGGGCAGGGATTCCTACGAGCAGTACTTC.

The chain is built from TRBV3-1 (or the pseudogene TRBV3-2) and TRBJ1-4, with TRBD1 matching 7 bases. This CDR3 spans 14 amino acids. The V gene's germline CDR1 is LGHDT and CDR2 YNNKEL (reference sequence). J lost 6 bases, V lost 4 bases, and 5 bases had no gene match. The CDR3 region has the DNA TGTGCCAGCAGCCCGACAGGGTCAGATGAAAAACTGTTTTTT. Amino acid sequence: CASSPTGSDEKLFF.

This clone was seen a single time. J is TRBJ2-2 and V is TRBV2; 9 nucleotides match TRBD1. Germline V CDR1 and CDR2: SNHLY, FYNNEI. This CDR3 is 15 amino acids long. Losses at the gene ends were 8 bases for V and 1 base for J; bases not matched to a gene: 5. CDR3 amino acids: CASGGGQGNTGELFF. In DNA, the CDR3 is TGTGCCAGCGGGGGGGGACAGGGGAACACCGGGGAGCTGTTTTTT.

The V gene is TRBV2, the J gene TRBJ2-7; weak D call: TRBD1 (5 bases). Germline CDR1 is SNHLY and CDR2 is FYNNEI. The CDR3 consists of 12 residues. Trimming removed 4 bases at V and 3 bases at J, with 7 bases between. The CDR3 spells CASSVQGYEQYF. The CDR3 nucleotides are TGTGCCAGCAGTGTGCAGGGCTACGAGCAGTACTTC. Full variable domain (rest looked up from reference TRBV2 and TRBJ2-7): EPEVTQTPSHQVTQMGQEVILRCVPISNHLYFYWYRQILGQKVEFLVSFYNNEISEKSEIFDDQFSVERPDGSNFTLKIRSTKLEDSAMYFCASSVQGYEQYFGPGTRLTVT.

CDR3: CASGDRVTEAFF. DNA of the CDR3: TGTGCCAGCGGGGACAGGGTCACTGAAGCTTTCTTT. The gene calls are TRBV6-5 and TRBJ1-1; 9 bases are a match to TRBD1. Per germline, CDR1 MNHEY and CDR2 SVGAGI. J was trimmed by 4 bases and V by 8 bases; bases with no gene match: 2. CDR3 length: 12 amino acids.

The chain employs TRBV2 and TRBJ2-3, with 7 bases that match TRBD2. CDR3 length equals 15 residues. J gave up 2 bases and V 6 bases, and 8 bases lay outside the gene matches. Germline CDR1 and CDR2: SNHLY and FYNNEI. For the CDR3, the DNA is TGTGCCAGCAGAGAGCGGGGTTGGGACACAGATACGCAGTATTTT. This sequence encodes CASRERGWDTDTQYF. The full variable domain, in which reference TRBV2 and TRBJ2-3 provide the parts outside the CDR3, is EPEVTQTPSHQVTQMGQEVILRCVPISNHLYFYWYRQILGQKVEFLVSFYNNEISEKSEIFDDQFSVERPDGSNFTLKIRSTKLEDSAMYFCASRERGWDTDTQYFGPGTRLTVL.

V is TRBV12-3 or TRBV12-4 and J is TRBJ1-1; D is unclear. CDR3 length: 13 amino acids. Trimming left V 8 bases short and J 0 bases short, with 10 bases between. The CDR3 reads CASVAALNTEAFF. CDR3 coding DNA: TGTGCCAGCGTGGCAGCGCTGAACACTGAAGCTTTCTTT.

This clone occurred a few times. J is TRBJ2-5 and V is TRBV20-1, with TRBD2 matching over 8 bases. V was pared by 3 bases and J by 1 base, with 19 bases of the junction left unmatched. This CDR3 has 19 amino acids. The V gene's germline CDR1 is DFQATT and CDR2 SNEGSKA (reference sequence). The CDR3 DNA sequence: TGCAGTGCTAGTAGGTCTAGCGGGTCCCCATGGAAAGGCCAAGAGACCCAGTACTTC. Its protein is CSASRSSGSPWKGQETQYF.

The CDR3 coding sequence is TGTGCCAGCAGTGGGCGGTCCGGGGAGGGAGGCTACACCTTC. The encoded protein is CASSGRSGEGGYTF. V gene TRBV2 combines with J gene TRBJ1-2; no clear D. The germline V gene has CDR1 SNHLY and CDR2 FYNNEI. The ends were cut back, 4 bases at V and 8 bases at J, with 17 bases in the middle. The CDR3 is made up of 14 amino acids.

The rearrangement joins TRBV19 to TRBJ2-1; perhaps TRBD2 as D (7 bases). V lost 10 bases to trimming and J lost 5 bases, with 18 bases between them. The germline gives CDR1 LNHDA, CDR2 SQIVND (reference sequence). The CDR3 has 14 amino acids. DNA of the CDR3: TGTGCCATCCGAGGGGGGGGCCAAGACAATGAGCAGTTCTTC. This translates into CAIRGGGQDNEQFF.

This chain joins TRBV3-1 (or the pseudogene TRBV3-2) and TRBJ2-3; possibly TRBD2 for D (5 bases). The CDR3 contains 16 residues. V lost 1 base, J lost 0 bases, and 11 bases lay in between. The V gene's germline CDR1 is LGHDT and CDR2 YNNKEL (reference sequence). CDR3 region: CASSQGYGDSTDTQYF. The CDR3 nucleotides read TGTGCCAGCAGCCAAGGTTACGGGGATAGCACAGATACGCAGTATTTT.

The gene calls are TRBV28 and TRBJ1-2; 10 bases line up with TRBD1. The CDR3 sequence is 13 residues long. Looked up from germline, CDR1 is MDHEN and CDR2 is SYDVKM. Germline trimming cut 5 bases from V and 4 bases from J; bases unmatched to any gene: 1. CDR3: CASSRTGGYGYTF. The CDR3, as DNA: TGTGCCAGCAGTAGGACAGGGGGCTATGGCTACACCTTC.

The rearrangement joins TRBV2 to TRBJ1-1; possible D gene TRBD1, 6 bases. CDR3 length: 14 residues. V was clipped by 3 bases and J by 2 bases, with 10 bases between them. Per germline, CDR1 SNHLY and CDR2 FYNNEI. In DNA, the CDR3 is TGTGCCAGCAGTGAGGACAGAACAAACACTGAAGCTTTCTTT. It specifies CASSEDRTNTEAFF.

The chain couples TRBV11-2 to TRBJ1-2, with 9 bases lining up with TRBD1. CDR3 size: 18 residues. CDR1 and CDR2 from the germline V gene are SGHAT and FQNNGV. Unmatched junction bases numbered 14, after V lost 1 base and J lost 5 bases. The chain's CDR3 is CASSLARFRQGGKYGYTF. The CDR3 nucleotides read TGTGCCAGCAGCTTAGCGCGGTTTAGACAGGGGGGAAAGTATGGCTACACCTTC. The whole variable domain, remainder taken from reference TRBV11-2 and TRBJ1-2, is EAGVAQSPRYKIIEKRQSVAFWCNPISGHATLYWYQQILGQGPKLLIQFQNNGVVDDSQLPKDRFSAERLKGVDSTLKIQPAKLEDSAVYLCASSLARFRQGGKYGYTFGSGTRLTVV.

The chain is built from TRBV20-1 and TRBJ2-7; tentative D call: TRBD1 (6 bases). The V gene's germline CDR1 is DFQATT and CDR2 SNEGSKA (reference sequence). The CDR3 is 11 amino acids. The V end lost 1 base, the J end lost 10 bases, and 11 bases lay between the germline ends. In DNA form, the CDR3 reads TGCAGTGCTAGAGGGGACACCGTACAGTACTTC. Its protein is CSARGDTVQYF.

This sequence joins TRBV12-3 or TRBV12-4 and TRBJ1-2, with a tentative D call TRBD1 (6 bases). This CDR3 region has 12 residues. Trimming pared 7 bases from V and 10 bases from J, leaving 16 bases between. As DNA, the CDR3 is TGTGCCAGCACCCAATCAGGGGACGACTACACCTTC. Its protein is CASTQSGDDYTF.

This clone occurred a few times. Here the CDR3 reads CASSPGTEGDKGYNEQFF. The CDR3 region has the DNA TGCGCCAGCAGCCCTGGGACAGAGGGCGACAAGGGGTACAATGAGCAGTTCTTC. The chain is built from TRBV5-1 and TRBJ2-1; 7 nucleotides match TRBD1. The junction had 17 bases not matched to a gene; V was cut back by 4 bases and J by 4 bases. Per the germline V gene, CDR1 is SGHRS and CDR2 is YFSETQ. The CDR3 totals 18 residues.

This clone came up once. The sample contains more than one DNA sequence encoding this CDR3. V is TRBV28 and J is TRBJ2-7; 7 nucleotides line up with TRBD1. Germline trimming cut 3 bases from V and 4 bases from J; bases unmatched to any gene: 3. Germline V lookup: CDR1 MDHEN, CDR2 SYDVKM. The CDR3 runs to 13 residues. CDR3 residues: CASSLAGGYEQYF. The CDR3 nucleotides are TGTGCCAGCAGTTTGGCAGGGGGTTACGAGCAGTACTTC.